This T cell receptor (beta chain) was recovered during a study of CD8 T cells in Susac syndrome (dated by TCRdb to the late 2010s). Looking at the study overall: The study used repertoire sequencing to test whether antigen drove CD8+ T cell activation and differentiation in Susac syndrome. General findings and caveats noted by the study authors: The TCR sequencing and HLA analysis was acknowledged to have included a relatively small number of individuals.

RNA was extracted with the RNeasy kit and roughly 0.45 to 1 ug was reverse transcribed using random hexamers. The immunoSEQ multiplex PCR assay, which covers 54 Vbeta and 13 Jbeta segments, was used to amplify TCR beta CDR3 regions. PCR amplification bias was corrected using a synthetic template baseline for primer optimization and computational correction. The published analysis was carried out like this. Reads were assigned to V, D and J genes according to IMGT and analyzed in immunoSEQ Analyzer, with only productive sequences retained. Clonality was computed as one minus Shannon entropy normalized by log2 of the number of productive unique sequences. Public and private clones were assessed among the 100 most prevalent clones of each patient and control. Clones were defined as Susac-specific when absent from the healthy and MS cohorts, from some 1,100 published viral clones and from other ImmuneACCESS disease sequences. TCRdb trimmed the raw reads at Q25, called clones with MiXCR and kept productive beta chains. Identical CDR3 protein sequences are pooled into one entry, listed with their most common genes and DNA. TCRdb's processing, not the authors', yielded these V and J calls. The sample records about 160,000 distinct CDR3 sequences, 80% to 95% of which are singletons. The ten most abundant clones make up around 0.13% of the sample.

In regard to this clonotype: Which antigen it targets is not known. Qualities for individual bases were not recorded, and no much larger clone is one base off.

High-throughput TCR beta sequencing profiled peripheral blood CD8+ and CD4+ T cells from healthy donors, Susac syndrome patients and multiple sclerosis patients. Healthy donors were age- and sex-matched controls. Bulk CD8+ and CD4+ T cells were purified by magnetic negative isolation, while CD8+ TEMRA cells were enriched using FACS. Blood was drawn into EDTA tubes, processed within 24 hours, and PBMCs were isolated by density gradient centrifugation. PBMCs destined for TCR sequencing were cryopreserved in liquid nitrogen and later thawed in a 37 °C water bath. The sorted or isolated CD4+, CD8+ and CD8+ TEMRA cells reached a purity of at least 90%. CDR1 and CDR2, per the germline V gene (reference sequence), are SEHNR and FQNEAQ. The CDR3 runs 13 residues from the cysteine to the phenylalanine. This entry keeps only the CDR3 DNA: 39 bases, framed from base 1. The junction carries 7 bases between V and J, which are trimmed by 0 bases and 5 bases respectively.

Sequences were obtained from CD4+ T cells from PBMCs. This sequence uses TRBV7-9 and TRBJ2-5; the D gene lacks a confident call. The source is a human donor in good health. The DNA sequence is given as TGTGCCAGCAGCTTAGCCGCGATGGAGACCCAGTACTTC. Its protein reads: CASSLAAMETQYF.